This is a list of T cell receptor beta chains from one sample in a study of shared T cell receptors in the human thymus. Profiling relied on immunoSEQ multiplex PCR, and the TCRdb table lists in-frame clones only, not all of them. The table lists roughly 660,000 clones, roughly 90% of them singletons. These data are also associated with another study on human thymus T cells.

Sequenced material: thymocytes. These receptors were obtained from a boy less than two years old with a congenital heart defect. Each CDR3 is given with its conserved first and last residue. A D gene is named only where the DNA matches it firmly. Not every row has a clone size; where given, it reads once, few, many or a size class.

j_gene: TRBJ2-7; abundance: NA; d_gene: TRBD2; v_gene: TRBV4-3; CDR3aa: CASSQEPGLAWHEQYF; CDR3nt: TGCGCCAGCAGCCAAGAACCGGGACTAGCGTGGCACGAGCAGTACTTC
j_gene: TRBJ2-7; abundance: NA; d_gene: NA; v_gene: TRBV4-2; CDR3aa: CASSQDRGGGSSYEQYF; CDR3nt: TGTGCCAGCAGCCAAGATCGGGGTGGGGGGAGCTCCTACGAGCAGTACTTC
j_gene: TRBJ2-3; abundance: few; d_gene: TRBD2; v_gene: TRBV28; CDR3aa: CASSLGGTSGSCSTDTQYF; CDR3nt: TGTGCCAGCAGTTTGGGCGGGACTAGCGGGAGTTGTAGCACAGATACGCAGTATTTT
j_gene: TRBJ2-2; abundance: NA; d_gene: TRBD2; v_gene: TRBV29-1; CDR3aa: CSVVGGNGELFF; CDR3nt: TGCAGCGTTGTGGGGGGGAACGGGGAGCTGTTTTTT
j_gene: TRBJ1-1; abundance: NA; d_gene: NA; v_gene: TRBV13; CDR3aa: CASSYPGGGLPMNTEAFF; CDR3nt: TGTGCCAGCAGCTACCCTGGGGGGGGTTTACCTATGAACACTGAAGCTTTCTTT
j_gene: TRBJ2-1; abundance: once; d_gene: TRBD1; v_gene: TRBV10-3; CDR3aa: CAISDPDRENHEQFF; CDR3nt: TGTGCCATCAGTGACCCTGACAGGGAGAACCATGAGCAGTTCTTC
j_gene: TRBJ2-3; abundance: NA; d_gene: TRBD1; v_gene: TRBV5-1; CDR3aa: CASSVQGADTQYF; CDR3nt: TGCGCCAGCAGCGTACAGGGGGCAGATACGCAGTATTTT
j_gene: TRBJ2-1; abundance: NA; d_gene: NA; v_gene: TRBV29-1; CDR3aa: CSVLEAYNEQFF; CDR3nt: TGCAGCGTTCTCGAGGCCTACAATGAGCAGTTCTTC
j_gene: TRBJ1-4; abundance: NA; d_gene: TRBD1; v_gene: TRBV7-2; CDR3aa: CASSLTPGTVNEKLFF; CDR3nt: TGTGCCAGCAGCTTAACCCCCGGGACAGTGAATGAAAAACTGTTTTTT
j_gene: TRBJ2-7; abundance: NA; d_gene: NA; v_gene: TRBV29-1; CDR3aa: CSVPKLAAHPYEQYF; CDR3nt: TGCAGCGTTCCGAAACTAGCTGCACATCCCTACGAGCAGTACTTC
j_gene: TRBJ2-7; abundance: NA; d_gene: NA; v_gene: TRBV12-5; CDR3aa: CASGPTRPGGTYEQYF; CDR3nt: TGTGCTAGTGGCCCCACTCGACCCGGGGGAACCTACGAGCAGTACTTC
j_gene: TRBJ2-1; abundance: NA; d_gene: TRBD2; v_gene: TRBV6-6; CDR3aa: CASRLWTGGLGNEQFF; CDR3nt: TGTGCCAGCAGGTTGTGGACCGGGGGACTAGGCAATGAGCAGTTCTTC
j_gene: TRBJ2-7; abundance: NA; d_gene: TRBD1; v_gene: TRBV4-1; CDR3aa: CASSQYKGQDTYEQYF; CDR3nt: TGCGCCAGCAGTCAGTATAAGGGACAGGACACCTACGAGCAGTACTTC